Each of the 29 T cell receptor beta chains below was sequenced from the same sample in a study of T cells in Graves' hyperthyroidism and ophthalmopathy. TCR beta CDR3 regions were amplified from RNA. The primer set for the first-round RT-PCR of the TCR CDR3 was HTBI. From the multiplex PCR reads, TCRdb called clonotypes with MiXCR, one entry per CDR3 protein. Among around 300,000 distinct CDR3 sequences listed, around 22% were seen once. Sequences were obtained from blood. These receptor sequences come from a man aged 25-45 years with Graves' ophthalmopathy.

About this clonotype itself: This CDR3 fails to terminate in the conserved phenylalanine or tryptophan, so it likely reflects a read error. V and J are TRBV6-1 and TRBJ2-6; weak D call: TRBD2 (7 bases). This CDR3 has 15 residues. The V and J ends lost 6 bases and 1 base respectively, with 10 bases between them. CDR1 is MNHNS, CDR2 SASEGT, per germline. CDR3 nucleotides: TGTGCCAGCAGCGAGGGGGGGTCTGGGGCCAACGTCCTGACTTCC. Its translation is CASSEGGSGANVLTS.

The chain carries TRBV24-1 and TRBJ2-2; no clear D. This CDR3 spans 15 amino acids. The germline V gene encodes CDR1 KGHDR and CDR2 SFDVKD. Deletions cut 11 bases from V and 0 bases from J, with 15 bases between. CDR3 DNA sequence: TGTGCCAGCCAGCCCGGAAGGTCGAACACCGGGGAGCTGTTTTTT. This encodes CASQPGRSNTGELFF.

This clonotype was detected ten times or more. This sequence joins TRBV30 and TRBJ1-1; no firm D call. The CDR3 extends over 11 amino acids. V lost 1 base, J lost 8 bases, and 8 bases lay in between. Per germline, CDR1 GTSNPN and CDR2 SVGIG (reference sequence). As DNA, the CDR3 is TGTGCCTGGAGTGGGCCCCCAGAAGCTTTCTTT. Encoded protein: CAWSGPPEAFF.

A few counts support this clonotype. The rearrangement joins TRBV12-3 or TRBV12-4 to TRBJ2-1, with D unresolved. V was cut by 2 bases and J by 6 bases, with 5 bases left in between. This CDR3 has 12 residues. The CDR3 nucleotides read TGTGCCAGCAGTTTACATGGCAATGAGCAGTTCTTC. Translation gives CASSLHGNEQFF.

Only a few counts were recorded for this clonotype. The J gene is TRBJ2-5, the V gene TRBV10-2; TRBD2 aligns across 7 bases. Germline CDR1 reads WSHSY; CDR2 reads SAAADI. The junction had 9 bases not matched to a gene; V was cut back by 0 bases and J by 8 bases. The CDR3 runs 15 residues. The DNA for the CDR3 is TGCGCCAGCAGTGAGTCCCGGGACTACAAGAATACCCAGTACTTC. It specifies CASSESRDYKNTQYF.

The rearrangement uses TRBV27 and TRBJ2-7; the D gene is possibly TRBD1 (6 bases). The CDR3 runs 17 residues. V dropped 7 bases and J dropped 5 bases, with 27 bases sitting between them. Germline loops: CDR1 MNHEY, CDR2 SMNVEV (reference sequence). CDR3 sequence: CASTSRLNRELGHEQYF. The CDR3 DNA reads as TGTGCCAGCACCTCCCGATTGAACAGGGAACTAGGCCACGAGCAGTACTTC.

The chain is built from TRBV13 and TRBJ2-2; 7 nucleotides align to TRBD2. The CDR3 length is 15 residues. V was clipped by 5 bases and J by 5 bases; unmatched bases: 8. Germline-derived CDR1 and CDR2 are PRHDT and FYEKMQ (reference sequence). CDR3 protein: CASSLGSGITGELFF. DNA of the CDR3: TGTGCCAGCAGCCTCGGAAGCGGGATAACCGGGGAGCTGTTTTTT.

This clonotype was observed once. The chain links TRBV10-3 to TRBJ2-3, with D tentatively TRBD1 (6 bases). The CDR3 covers 14 residues. The germline gives CDR1 ENHRY, CDR2 SYGVKD. The V and J ends lost 4 bases and 0 bases respectively, with 8 bases between them. Written as DNA, the CDR3 is TGTGCCATCAGTGTGGACAGAAGCACAGATACGCAGTATTTT. Translated: CAISVDRSTDTQYF.

This sequence joins TRBV28 and TRBJ1-1, with a tentative D call TRBD1 (5 bases). The V end was cut by 2 bases, the J end by 3 bases, with 13 bases between. In germline, CDR1 is MDHEN, CDR2 SYDVKM. The CDR3 length is 15 residues. CDR3 residues: CASSLAGSGDTEAFF. CDR3 nucleotides: TGTGCCAGCAGTTTAGCAGGGTCTGGGGACACTGAAGCTTTCTTT.

The sample holds many counts of this clonotype. The chain couples TRBV12-3 or TRBV12-4 to TRBJ2-5; D gene uncertain. The CDR3 runs 15 residues. Trimming pared 5 bases from V and 3 bases from J, leaving 16 bases between. In DNA, the CDR3 is TGTGCCAGCAGTAGCCCGGCGGTCGGCGAAGAGACCCAGTACTTC. Protein: CASSSPAVGEETQYF.

The chain is built from TRBV4-2 and TRBJ1-5; D remains unclear. V was pared by 0 bases and J by 1 base, with 4 bases between. The CDR3 loop spans 14 amino acids. The V gene's germline CDR1 is LGHNA and CDR2 YNFKEQ. The CDR3 DNA is TGTGCCAGCAGCCAAGAATCAAGCAATCAGCCCCAGCATTTT. Translated, it gives CASSQESSNQPQHF.

This clonotype has only a few counts. This sequence joins TRBV6-5 and TRBJ2-2; D is unresolved. The CDR3 sequence is 15 residues long. V dropped 2 bases and J dropped 0 bases, with 7 bases sitting between them. Germline V gene data show CDR1 as MNHEY and CDR2 as SVGAGI. CDR3 DNA sequence: TGTGCCAGCAGTTACACCGGTGCGAACACCGGGGAGCTGTTTTTT. Translation: CASSYTGANTGELFF.

This clonotype came up many times. This rearrangement joins TRBV5-1 to TRBJ2-1, with D uncertain. Per germline, CDR1 SGHRS and CDR2 YFSETQ. The length of the CDR3 is 14 residues. Trimming pared 2 bases from V and 1 base from J, leaving 7 bases between. Here the CDR3 DNA reads TGCGCCAGCAGCTTCGGTAATTCCTACAATGAGCAGTTCTTC. Amino acids: CASSFGNSYNEQFF. Using reference TRBV5-1 and TRBJ2-1 for the parts outside the CDR3, the full variable domain is KAGVTQTPRYLIKTRGQQVTLSCSPISGHRSVSWYQQTPGQGLQFLFEYFSETQRNKGNFPGRFSGRQFSNSRSEMNVSTLELGDSALYLCASSFGNSYNEQFFGPGTRLTVL.

This clonotype was seen repeatedly, ten times or more. V and J are TRBV5-6 and TRBJ2-5; unclear D gene. CDR1 is SGHDT and CDR2 is YYEEEE in the germline V gene. This CDR3 is 14 amino acids long. V was shortened by 3 bases and J by 4 bases, with 13 bases between the two germline ends. The CDR3 here is CASSYVNARETQYF. The CDR3 DNA is TGTGCCAGCAGCTACGTTAATGCGAGAGAGACCCAGTACTTC. Looking up the rest from reference TRBV5-6 and TRBJ2-5 gives the full variable domain: DAGVTQSPTHLIKTRGQQVTLRCSPKSGHDTVSWYQQALGQGPQFIFQYYEEEERQRGNFPDRFSGHQFPNYSSELNVNALLLGDSALYLCASSYVNARETQYFGPGTRLLVL.

The chain combines TRBV30 with TRBJ2-1; TRBD2 agrees at 8 bases. The CDR3 runs 13 residues. The junction had 8 bases not matched to a gene; V was cut back by 4 bases and J by 9 bases. Germline CDR1 GTSNPN, CDR2 SVGIG (reference sequence). CDR3 amino acids: CAWIQRENGEQFF. In DNA form, the CDR3 reads TGTGCCTGGATCCAGCGGGAGAACGGTGAGCAGTTCTTC.

The chain carries TRBV10-3 and TRBJ2-7, with D possibly called TRBD1 or TRBD2 (5 bases each). Germline CDR1 is ENHRY and CDR2 is SYGVKD. Trimming shortened V by 6 bases and J by 4 bases, and 13 bases separated the two germline ends. The CDR3 is 13 residues long. The CDR3 is CAISSRESYEQYF. CDR3 nucleotide sequence: TGTGCCATCAGCTCCAGGGAGAGTTACGAGCAGTACTTC.

In this sample, this clonotype turned up a few times. The chain joins TRBV19 to TRBJ1-5, with D unclear. Germline CDR1 LNHDA, CDR2 SQIVND (reference sequence). V was pared by 2 bases and J by 6 bases, with 11 bases between. This CDR3 spans 14 amino acids. This CDR3 is CASSISFVGQPQHF. As DNA, the CDR3 is TGTGCCAGTAGTATATCCTTCGTCGGTCAGCCCCAGCATTTT.

The V gene is TRBV4-1, the J gene TRBJ1-1; D uncertain. The CDR3 covers 14 residues. The V end lost 0 bases, the J end lost 2 bases, and 7 bases lay between the germline ends. Germline V gene data show CDR1 as MGHRA and CDR2 as YSYEKL. The CDR3 sequence: CASSQDVPNTEAFF. The CDR3 nucleotides are TGCGCCAGCAGCCAAGATGTACCCAACACTGAAGCTTTCTTT.

Worth noting for this clonotype: Being one base from a much bigger clone, this may be a read error. V gene TRBV28 combines with J gene TRBJ2-7; possibly TRBD2 for D (5 bases). CDR1 and CDR2 (germline): MDHEN, SYDVKM. V was pared by 8 bases and J by 3 bases, with 14 bases between. The CDR3 covers 13 residues. As DNA, the CDR3 is TGTGCCAGCTGCCACGGAGGAGGCTACGAGCAGTACTTC. Translated: CASCHGGGYEQYF.

This clonotype came up a few times. The V call is TRBV6-2 or TRBV6-3, the J call TRBJ2-3, with 9 nucleotides matching TRBD2. V lost 6 bases to trimming and J lost 3 bases; unmatched junction nucleotides: 4. The CDR3 extends over 14 amino acids. Germline V CDR1 and CDR2: MNHEY, SVGEGT. The CDR3 DNA reads as TGTGCCAGCAGGGGGACTAGCAGAACAGATACGCAGTATTTT. This codes for CASRGTSRTDTQYF.

The rearrangement joins TRBV15 to TRBJ1-2, with D possibly TRBD1 on 6 matching bases. The CDR3 covers 12 residues. The V end was cut by 5 bases, the J end by 4 bases, with 8 bases between. Germline CDR1 and CDR2: LNHNV and YYDKDF (reference sequence). The CDR3 loop reads CATSVRGYGYTF. The CDR3 region has the DNA TGTGCCACCAGCGTCAGGGGCTATGGCTACACCTTC.

This clonotype was seen ten or more times. This rearrangement joins TRBV20-1 to TRBJ2-5; the match to TRBD2 covers 8 bases. V dropped 3 bases and J dropped 4; count of bases not matched to a gene: 7. CDR1 is DFQATT, CDR2 SNEGSKA, per germline (reference sequence). The CDR3 covers 14 residues. In DNA form, the CDR3 reads TGCAGTGCTAGGAGGGCGGGAGGAAGAGAGACCCAGTACTTC. Its protein is CSARRAGGRETQYF.

The chain links TRBV29-1 to TRBJ1-1; 12 nucleotides line up with TRBD1. J was trimmed by 5 bases and V by 3 bases; bases with no gene match: 10. This CDR3 has 16 amino acids. Germline V CDR1 and CDR2: SQVTM, ANQGSEA. CDR3 in DNA: TGCAGCGTTGATACCCAGGGACAGGGGGCGGGAACTGAAGCTTTCTTT. Translation: CSVDTQGQGAGTEAFF.

This clonotype was seen only a few times. This chain connects TRBV6-2 or TRBV6-3 to TRBJ1-2; D uncertain. This CDR3 spans 14 amino acids. Germline values: CDR1 MNHEY, CDR2 SVGEGT. Between the trimmed V and J ends, which lost 2 bases and 4 bases, there was a span of 11 bases. The CDR3 sequence is CASSYLPSRYGYTF. The CDR3 region has the DNA TGTGCCAGCAGTTACCTACCGTCTCGCTATGGCTACACCTTC.

This clonotype has more than one count but fewer than ten. The chain links TRBV28 to TRBJ2-1; D is unclear. The germline CDR1 and CDR2 sequences are MDHEN and SYDVKM. The germline V and J ends were trimmed by 5 bases and 9 bases, with 20 bases remaining between them. CDR3 length: 15 residues. The CDR3 DNA follows: TGTGCCAGCAGTCCTCCGACACTCACGTACGGTGAGCAGTTCTTC. Its protein product is CASSPPTLTYGEQFF.

V and J are TRBV10-3 and TRBJ2-7; D gene unclear. V lost 0 bases and J 2 bases, leaving 14 bases between the germline ends. Germline CDR1 is ENHRY and CDR2 is SYGVKD. This CDR3 contains 16 residues. The CDR3 DNA follows: TGTGCCATCAGTGAGTCTTTGGTCCTTCAGGCCTACGAGCAGTACTTC. It is translated as CAISESLVLQAYEQYF.

The rearrangement uses TRBV7-3 and TRBJ2-2, with D tentatively TRBD1 or TRBD2 (6 bases each). The CDR3 contains 18 residues. Per the germline V gene, CDR1 is SGHTA and CDR2 is FQGTGA. Trimming left V 1 base short and J 5 bases short, with 20 bases between. The CDR3 loop reads CASSLKRGGTGRTGELFF. CDR3 DNA: TGTGCCAGCAGCTTAAAGAGAGGGGGGACGGGAAGAACCGGGGAGCTGTTTTTT.

The chain uses TRBV3-1 and TRBJ1-6; D perhaps matches TRBD1 (5 bases). Deletions cut 7 bases from V and 14 bases from J, with 15 bases between. The CDR3 spans 12 residues. Germline assignment: CDR1 LGHDT and CDR2 YNNKEL (reference sequence). Here the CDR3 reads CASTSVGGSLHF. In nucleotides, the CDR3 is TGTGCCAGCACCTCAGTCGGGGGATCCCTCCACTTT.

This clonotype was recorded many times. The V and J genes are TRBV5-1 and TRBJ1-1; D is possibly TRBD1 (5 bases). Trimming pared 0 bases from V and 4 bases from J, leaving 13 bases between. The CDR3 is 15 residues long. Germline V gene sequence: CDR1 SGHRS, CDR2 YFSETQ. The CDR3 loop is CASSLGGRESTEAFF. CDR3 sequence (DNA): TGCGCCAGCAGCTTGGGAGGCAGGGAAAGCACTGAAGCTTTCTTT.